Listed below are T cell receptor beta chains from one sample, sequenced in a study of patients and donors after allogeneic stem cell transplantation. Via MiXCR, TCRdb re-called the RT-PCR reads, giving one row per CDR3 protein. This repertoire shows 390,000 or so distinct CDR3 sequences, around 16% found once; its top ten account for 7.2%. Sequencing was done on a sample of blood, either unsorted or a sorted T cell fraction (not recorded which). The receptors were sampled from a human donor who was either an allogeneic HSCT recipient or a stem cell or donor lymphocyte infusion donor (not recorded which). It is not recorded whose cells these are; they may come from a transplant donor. Both conserved end residues are part of each CDR3. Fields, in order: J gene, V gene, CDR3 protein.

j_gene: TRBJ2-3
v_gene: TRBV7-9
CDR3aa: CASFDSGGTDTQYF

j_gene: TRBJ2-3
v_gene: TRBV20-1
CDR3aa: CSPRGGSATQYF

j_gene: TRBJ1-2
v_gene: TRBV7-3
CDR3aa: CASSMGLGQGYTF

j_gene: TRBJ1-6
v_gene: TRBV7-9
CDR3aa: CASHRSSYNSPLHF

j_gene: TRBJ1-1
v_gene: TRBV20-1
CDR3aa: CSASRGLYTEAFF

j_gene: TRBJ1-1
v_gene: TRBV7-9
CDR3aa: CASSLDGLTNTEAFF

j_gene: TRBJ1-2
v_gene: TRBV7-9
CDR3aa: CASSILRDRGSGYTF

j_gene: TRBJ1-1
v_gene: TRBV18
CDR3aa: CASSPPGQGPEAFF

j_gene: TRBJ1-1
v_gene: TRBV19
CDR3aa: CASSITRGLLNTEAFF

j_gene: TRBJ2-1
v_gene: TRBV3-1
CDR3aa: CASSRRLAGGRNEQFF

j_gene: TRBJ1-5
v_gene: TRBV5-1
CDR3aa: CASSWGRHSNQPQHF

j_gene: TRBJ1-2
v_gene: TRBV12-3/TRBV12-4
CDR3aa: CASSSTGRIRVGGYTF

j_gene: TRBJ2-3
v_gene: TRBV20-1
CDR3aa: CSAIPADYHTDTQYF

j_gene: TRBJ2-1
v_gene: TRBV7-9
CDR3aa: CASSKLLGVFGNEQFF

j_gene: TRBJ1-1
v_gene: TRBV7-3
CDR3aa: CATCTGGAWTEAFF

j_gene: TRBJ1-3
v_gene: TRBV2
CDR3aa: CASRLDTSAGNTIYF

j_gene: TRBJ2-3
v_gene: TRBV27
CDR3aa: CASTWGAGYTDTQYF

j_gene: TRBJ2-5
v_gene: TRBV5-1
CDR3aa: CASSLGYGGGGETQYF

j_gene: TRBJ1-6
v_gene: TRBV18
CDR3aa: CASSPLPTDLYSPLHF

j_gene: TRBJ1-4
v_gene: TRBV5-1
CDR3aa: CASSPGTDEKLFF

j_gene: TRBJ2-3
v_gene: TRBV20-1
CDR3aa: CSTSVGSRNTDTQYF

j_gene: TRBJ1-6
v_gene: TRBV12-3/TRBV12-4
CDR3aa: CASSPGQNSPLHF

j_gene: TRBJ2-3
v_gene: TRBV4-3
CDR3aa: CASSPLPAGETDTQYF

j_gene: TRBJ1-3
v_gene: TRBV10-3
CDR3aa: CAIRDSSGNTIYF

j_gene: TRBJ2-2
v_gene: TRBV27
CDR3aa: CASSMTEVVTGELFF

j_gene: TRBJ2-7
v_gene: TRBV11-1
CDR3aa: CASSLPPGLLYEQYF

j_gene: TRBJ2-7
v_gene: TRBV25-1
CDR3aa: CASSGTSGGGEGKQYF

j_gene: TRBJ2-2
v_gene: TRBV6-5
CDR3aa: CASSYRTDENGELFF

j_gene: TRBJ1-2
v_gene: TRBV12-3/TRBV12-4
CDR3aa: CASDGPDYGYTF

j_gene: TRBJ1-3
v_gene: TRBV3-1
CDR3aa: CASSHLGNTIYF

j_gene: TRBJ2-1
v_gene: TRBV12-3/TRBV12-4
CDR3aa: CASTNNRDPTAYNEQFF

j_gene: TRBJ2-1
v_gene: TRBV6-2/TRBV6-3
CDR3aa: CASSSLPGQSSYNEQFF

j_gene: TRBJ2-1
v_gene: TRBV7-3
CDR3aa: CASSQGYLAYNEQFF

j_gene: TRBJ1-5
v_gene: TRBV7-6
CDR3aa: CASSLEGGVSQPQHF

j_gene: TRBJ1-5
v_gene: TRBV7-9
CDR3aa: CATGGGTNQPQHF

j_gene: TRBJ2-3
v_gene: TRBV12-3/TRBV12-4
CDR3aa: CASSSEGRVADTQYF

j_gene: TRBJ2-7
v_gene: TRBV29-1
CDR3aa: CSVEDLAGGPQYF

j_gene: TRBJ1-2
v_gene: TRBV6-1
CDR3aa: CASSRWDSPNYGYTF

j_gene: TRBJ1-6
v_gene: TRBV10-3
CDR3aa: CAISESQGPINSPLHF

j_gene: TRBJ2-5
v_gene: TRBV5-1
CDR3aa: CASSLVGDSPRVTQYF

j_gene: TRBJ2-1
v_gene: TRBV24-1
CDR3aa: CATSDRDWSSYNEQFF

j_gene: TRBJ1-1
v_gene: TRBV3-1
CDR3aa: CASSQRQGEAFF

j_gene: TRBJ2-3
v_gene: TRBV3-1
CDR3aa: CASSQLGAGWDTQYF

j_gene: TRBJ2-1
v_gene: TRBV12-3/TRBV12-4
CDR3aa: CASSPIYNEQFF

j_gene: TRBJ2-7
v_gene: TRBV7-9
CDR3aa: CASSLSKRLAVHEQYF

j_gene: TRBJ1-1
v_gene: TRBV20-1
CDR3aa: CSANREKNTEAFF

j_gene: TRBJ2-3
v_gene: TRBV9
CDR3aa: CASSSSGVSTDTQYF

j_gene: TRBJ2-3
v_gene: TRBV24-1
CDR3aa: CATSDYQGSDTQYF

j_gene: TRBJ2-7
v_gene: TRBV5-1
CDR3aa: CASSFRTHGPYEQYF

j_gene: TRBJ2-7
v_gene: TRBV6-1
CDR3aa: CASRRSKGFAYEQYF

j_gene: TRBJ2-1
v_gene: TRBV24-1
CDR3aa: CATSGWRTSYNEQFF

j_gene: TRBJ2-3
v_gene: TRBV13
CDR3aa: CASSPSTSGSITDTQYF

j_gene: TRBJ2-7
v_gene: TRBV11-2
CDR3aa: CASSSGQGLPYEQYF

j_gene: TRBJ1-3
v_gene: TRBV27
CDR3aa: CASSKDRPSSGNTIYF

j_gene: TRBJ2-5
v_gene: TRBV7-7
CDR3aa: CASSLVVAQEGETQYF

j_gene: TRBJ2-1
v_gene: TRBV12-3/TRBV12-4
CDR3aa: CASSLIGGRGDEQFF

j_gene: TRBJ2-3
v_gene: TRBV5-1
CDR3aa: CASSFNKNTDTQYF

j_gene: TRBJ2-7
v_gene: TRBV20-1
CDR3aa: CSAGTSGGPYEQYF

j_gene: TRBJ1-2
v_gene: TRBV6-2/TRBV6-3
CDR3aa: CASGPWGDRESNEYGYTF